This T cell receptor beta chain originates from a study of CD8 T cells in Susac syndrome. The RNA input was roughly 0.45 to 1 ug, and it was reverse transcribed with random hexamers. Coverage of TCR beta CDR3 amplification by immunoSEQ multiplex PCR extended to 54 Vbeta and 13 Jbeta. MiXCR was run by TCRdb on the immunoSEQ multiplex PCR reads, yielding one entry per CDR3 protein. In the table there are approximately 70,000 distinct CDR3 sequences, about 94% of which are singletons. The CD8+ and CD4+ T cells were negatively isolated, with the TEMRA cells enriched by FACS. Germline lookup yields CDR1 MGHDK and CDR2 SYGVNS. With 5 bases removed from V and 4 bases from J, the gap between germline ends came to 12 bases. This CDR3 is 14 amino acids long.

The J gene is TRBJ2-1, the V gene TRBV25-1, with D possibly being TRBD1 (6 bases). Specimen: CD8+ T cells from PBMCs. The receptor was derived from a human donor with multiple sclerosis. This CDR3 is CASSQLGTYNEQFF. In DNA form, the CDR3 reads TGTGCCAGCAGTCAACTAGGGACATACAATGAGCAGTTCTTC.